The 2 T cell receptor beta chains reported below all come from one sample, sequenced in a study of cytomegalovirus exposure and HLA in healthy donors. The assay was immunoSEQ multiplex PCR, and TCRdb's table has in-frame clones only and misses some. The sample holds around 69,000 clones, nearly 96% seen once. The sequencing input was PBMCs. The receptors were gathered from a woman aged 18-35 years in good health and CMV-seropositive.

The chain employs TRBV4-1 and TRBJ2-7; 8 nucleotides match TRBD2. V was pared by 2 bases and J by 3 bases, with 6 bases of the junction left unmatched. Germline CDR1 and CDR2: MGHRA and YSYEKL. The CDR3 totals 15 residues. CDR3 in amino acids: CASSQPTSGNYEQYF. Here the CDR3 DNA reads TGCGCCAGCAGCCAACCTACTAGCGGAAACTACGAGCAGTACTTC.

This rearrangement joins TRBV19 to TRBJ1-2; D gene ambiguous. Looked up from germline, CDR1 is LNHDA and CDR2 is SQIVND (reference sequence). Trimming removed 9 bases from V and 5 bases from J, with 10 bases in between. This CDR3 has 11 amino acids. CDR3 region: CASKGEYGYTF. The DNA for the CDR3 is TGTGCCAGCAAGGGAGAATATGGCTACACCTTC.